The sequence of this TCR beta chain was determined in a study of graft-versus-host responses after intestinal transplantation. Overall study: Recipients got multivisceral, liver-intestinal, or isolated intestinal transplants. Study-level points and caveats: GvH clones occurred in recipient marrow; some first appeared in ileum or blood.

Concerning this clone itself: The antigen is undetermined.

Produced via immunoSEQ multiplex PCR; TCRdb's table is partial and in-frame only. Of about 120,000 clones listed, 90% are singletons. The receptor comes from a human donor who received an intestinal transplant. Sample: unstimulated CD4+ T cells sorted from spleen or lymph node cells, taken before intestinal transplant.

The CDR3: CASSPRGGGQETQYF. Here the CDR3 DNA reads TGTGCCAGCAGTCCCCGGGGAGGGGGCCAAGAGACCCAGTACTTC. V gene TRBV5-5 combines with J gene TRBJ2-5, with D possibly matching TRBD2 (7 bases). The CDR3 loop spans 15 amino acids. The germline V gene encodes CDR1 SGHKS and CDR2 YYEKEE (reference sequence). The V end was cut by 5 bases, the J end by 1 base, with 15 bases between.